The subject of this entry is one T cell receptor (beta chain). Its binding antigen is unknown. Per-base qualities were not stored, and no clone one base away is much larger. Spanning cysteine to phenylalanine, the CDR3 consists of 13 amino acids. Only the CDR3 portion is preserved as DNA: 39 bases, with reading frame beginning at the first base. In the germline V gene, CDR1 corresponds to SGHRS and CDR2 to YFSETQ. V and J are truncated by 1 base and 4 bases respectively, leaving an intervening sequence of 6 bases. The immunoSEQ hsTCRB v3.0 assay was used at survey level resolution to sequence the TRB variable region. TRB sequencing targeted a depth of 40,000-50,000 T-cell genomes per sample. An Illumina MiSeq with a v3 150-cycle kit was used to sequence the pooled TRB libraries. As for the original processing: Repertoire analysis was performed in R inside a reproducible Nextflow workflow that covered QC, data transformation and analysis. LymphoSeq2, an R package for AIRR-Seq data exploration, was used to implement custom analyses. A handful of samples that produced fewer than 5000 total TRB sequences were removed, so about 200 HIV repertoires were analyzed. Among the roughly 200 retained HIV repertoires, about 59 were collected before ART initiation and 120 to 140 were collected after ART initiation. Repertoires were downsampled to 5000 TRB nucleotide sequences, and summary statistics were averaged over 100 downsampling iterations. Only TRB sequences with CDR3 regions of at least seven amino acids were retained for analysis. Diversity was assessed using a clonality score derived from Shannon entropy and using the Gini coefficient. Repertoire networks linked the top 5000 CDR3 amino acid sequences whenever two sequences differed by an edit distance of one. GLIPH2 predicted antigen specificity groups and MHC restriction for TRB CDR3 amino acid sequences. To flag known associations with CMV, EBV, HIV or tissue antigens, CDR3 amino acid sequences were compared against VDJdb and McPAS-TCR. Pre-ART, post-ART and control groups were compared with Wilcoxon signed-rank tests and Holm-Bonferroni correction. What TCRdb holds here is the immuneACCESS table cut down to in-frame rearrangements. Part of the clones is not present; checked against another copy, under half of the missing clones reflect an unresolved V gene, and the others are unexplained. V, J and clone size derive from that table, while D and trimming were established from the DNA sequence. Across this sample there are around 19,000 clones, with approximately 80% seen only once. The ten largest clonotypes hold under 9.5% of the sample.

Participants were included only if at least one PBMC sample before ART initiation and at least two post-ART samples were available. Every participant with HIV received treatment in the United States of America. Before DNA extraction, cryopreserved samples of about 1-11 million PBMC were thawed and then washed. At the time of the earliest PBMC sample, participants with HIV were aged between about 20 and 54 years. Per participant, PBMC samples came from 1-4 timepoints prior to ART initiation and 2-8 timepoints following ART initiation, for a median of 7 samples. Serial HIV viral load, CD4+ T-cell count, ART history and demographic data were obtained for every participant. Using a Qiagen kit on a QIAcube, genomic DNA was extracted from unsorted PBMC, with samples processed in batches of 12. The data were obtained in a study of long-term antiretroviral therapy in people with HIV (dated 2022 in TCRdb). Describing the broader study: Collection of the earliest samples took place about a decade ahead of the 2015 WHO recommendation for immediate ART, at a time when ART was typically delayed until CD4 counts fell. A total of about 180 cryopreserved PBMC samples were contributed to the cohort by 30 adults with confirmed HIV infection, with samples collected serially over a mean of approximately 6 years (range 1-12). Among the 25 to 30 participants with HIV, eleven were female. A retrospective serial study tested whether changes in peripheral blood TRB repertoire composition and diversity were associated with ART initiation and durable HIV suppression. No cross-contamination during QIAcube processing was seen in test extractions of a monoclonal T-cell line run alongside a few dozen polyclonal samples. Results the study describes overall, beyond this receptor: No data were available on ART adherence, viral resistance or therapy changes, limiting inferences about post-ART repertoire changes. The samples span the years 2004 to 2017, and the ART regimens used at that time may not be as effective as current regimens. Compared with controls, HIV repertoires had narrower CDR3 length ranges, and the network structure pointed to an antigen-experienced repertoire that shifted only slightly toward naive after ART. Starting ART was linked to a significant rise in TRB diversity, yet even with long-term ART the diversity remained significantly lower than in transplant donor controls. Owing to limited PBMC availability, only the TCR beta chain was sequenced, without alpha chain pairing. At every time point, the repertoire was dominated by expanded TRB clones first identified before ART initiation, although this dominance fluctuated and, in many PLHIV, declined after ART. Because pre-ART samples had limited cell numbers, unsorted PBMC were profiled rather than sorted CD4+ and CD8+ T cells.

Sequencing used unsorted PBMCs, obtained 1.2 years after starting antiretroviral therapy. The V gene is TRBV5-1 and the J gene is TRBJ2-1; no D gene can be assigned with confidence. The sequence derives from a woman aged 40 to 55 with HIV. The CDR3 region has the sequence CASSLYSYNEQFF. The nucleotide sequence is TGCGCCAGCAGCTTGTACAGTTACAATGAGCAGTTCTTC.